The 23 T cell receptor beta chains given below trace back to one sample, sequenced in a study of Ad26.COV2.S vaccination and SARS-CoV-2 variants. The treatment: around 19 received Ad26.COV2.S at low or high dose, single or two shots; about 5 received placebo; per-sample allocation not given. Specimen acquisition occurred on day 63 following the initial vaccine or placebo injection. TCRdb's copy holds only in-frame clones and misses some; the assay was immunoSEQ multiplex PCR. The table lists some 390,000 clones, around 89% of them singletons. The input for sequencing was peripheral blood, taken in a trial of Ad26.COV2.S vaccine versus placebo. Source of these receptors: a person aged 18 to 59 who received the Ad26.COV2.S COVID-19 vaccine or a placebo.

This rearrangement joins TRBV11-2 to TRBJ2-5; D is undetermined. Trimming shortened V by 5 bases and J by 5 bases, and 15 bases separated the two germline ends. From germline, CDR1 is SGHAT and CDR2 FQNNGV. This CDR3 region has 14 residues. The chain's CDR3 is CASSRPGQRETQYF. DNA for the CDR3: TGTGCCAGCAGCCGCCCGGGCCAACGGGAGACCCAGTACTTC.

The chain has TRBV7-9 and TRBJ1-1; D possibly corresponds to TRBD1 (5 bases). The CDR3 contains 17 residues. The germline V gene encodes CDR1 SEHNR and CDR2 FQNEAQ (reference sequence). Between the trimmed V and J ends, which lost 2 bases and 0 bases, there was a span of 16 bases. The CDR3 spells CASSLYSQGRVNTEAFF. CDR3 sequence (DNA): TGTGCCAGCAGCTTATATTCGCAGGGCAGGGTGAACACTGAAGCTTTCTTT.

In the case of this clone: Other DNA sequences within the sample encode an identical CDR3. J is TRBJ1-5 and V is TRBV28, with D tentatively TRBD1 (6 bases). The CDR3 runs to 15 residues. V dropped 3 bases and J dropped 4 bases, with 13 bases sitting between them. The germline V gene encodes CDR1 MDHEN and CDR2 SYDVKM. The CDR3 here is CASSLGGAGNQPQHF. The CDR3 bases are TGTGCCAGCAGTTTGGGGGGGGCAGGTAATCAGCCCCAGCATTTT.

The chain combines TRBV7-8 with TRBJ1-5; tentative D call: TRBD1 (5 bases). Germline CDR1 is SGHVS and CDR2 is FQNEAQ. Trimming left V 5 bases short and J 6 bases short, with 17 bases between. This CDR3 region has 15 residues. CDR3 coding DNA: TGTGCCAGCAGCCCCTGGTGGGGCGGGGGTCAGCCCCAGCATTTT. Translating gives CASSPWWGGGQPQHF.

V gene TRBV9 combines with J gene TRBJ2-1, with TRBD1 as a possible D gene (6 bases). The CDR3 is made up of 16 amino acids. Germline V gene lookup returns CDR1 SGDLS and CDR2 YYNGEE. Trimming left V 0 bases short and J 4 bases short, with 14 bases between. The chain's CDR3 is CASSVDRDNPYNEQFF. CDR3 nucleotides: TGTGCCAGCAGCGTAGACCGGGACAACCCTTACAATGAGCAGTTCTTC.

V gene TRBV19 combines with J gene TRBJ2-3; 7 bases are a match to TRBD2. V lost 6 bases, J lost 4 bases, and 10 bases stayed unmatched. The CDR3 extends over 15 amino acids. CDR1 and CDR2 (germline): LNHDA, SQIVND (reference sequence). DNA for the CDR3: TGTGCCAGTAGCCGTAGACTAGCAGGGTCAGATACGCAGTATTTT. Protein: CASSRRLAGSDTQYF.

The rearrangement uses TRBV18 and TRBJ2-7; TRBD2 agrees at 12 bases. Losses at the gene ends were 5 bases for V and 4 bases for J; bases not matched to a gene: 6. CDR3 length: 15 amino acids. Germline V gene lookup returns CDR1 KGHSH and CDR2 LQKENI. For the CDR3, the DNA is TGTGCCAGCTCAACAGGACTAGCGGGGTTATACGAGCAGTACTTC. It translates to CASSTGLAGLYEQYF.

The chain uses TRBV13 and TRBJ2-1, with 9 bases fitting TRBD2. V lost 7 bases, J lost 6 bases, and 25 bases stayed unmatched. This CDR3 has 20 amino acids. Germline CDR1 PRHDT, CDR2 FYEKMQ (reference sequence). The CDR3 here is CASTQSLSLRAGGIANEQFF. CDR3 DNA sequence: TGTGCCAGCACCCAATCGTTATCCCTGAGGGCGGGAGGGATTGCCAATGAGCAGTTCTTC. Full variable domain (missing parts from reference TRBV13 and TRBJ2-1): AAGVIQSPRHLIKEKRETATLKCYPIPRHDTVYWYQQGPGQDPQFLISFYEKMQSDKGSIPDRFSAQQFSDYHSELNMSSLELGDSALYFCASTQSLSLRAGGIANEQFFGPGTRLTVL.

The J gene is TRBJ2-7, the V gene TRBV2; tentatively, D is TRBD1 (5 bases). Between the trimmed V and J ends, which lost 6 bases and 3 bases, there was a span of 9 bases. The CDR3 runs 12 residues. CDR1 is SNHLY, CDR2 FYNNEI, per germline. Written as DNA, the CDR3 is TGTGCCAGCAGGGCAGACAGCTACGAGCAGTACTTC. Its translation: CASRADSYEQYF.

The chain combines TRBV23-1 with TRBJ1-5, with a tentative D call TRBD1 (6 bases). TRBV23-1 belongs to the ORF category, with a function that is uncertain. CDR3 length: 18 amino acids. Trimming took off 4 bases at V and 2 bases at J, with 21 bases between the two ends. CDR3 nucleotide sequence: TGCGCCAGCAGTCCCTGGACAGCGTCTCGGGAGGGCAATCAGCCCCAGCATTTT. It codes for CASSPWTASREGNQPQHF.

CDR3 residues: CASTLGGSSDTQYF. The DNA for the CDR3 is TGTGCCAGCACCCTAGGGGGGTCCTCAGATACGCAGTATTTT. The V and J genes are TRBV11-1 and TRBJ2-3; either TRBD1 or TRBD2 may supply D (6 bases each). The CDR3 sequence is 14 residues long. Trimming took 7 bases from V and 4 from J, leaving 15 bases between them. Germline V CDR1 and CDR2: SGHAT, FQDESV (reference sequence).

The chain carries TRBV12-5 and TRBJ1-1, with no clear D. CDR3 size: 14 residues. V gave up 5 bases and J gave up 1 base, with 11 bases separating them. From germline, CDR1 is LGHNT and CDR2 FRNRAP. The CDR3 sequence is CASGPDLGNTEAFF. The CDR3 nucleotides read TGTGCTAGTGGTCCGGACTTGGGGAACACTGAAGCTTTCTTT.

This chain joins TRBV4-1 and TRBJ2-5; D perhaps matches TRBD1 (6 bases). Germline-derived CDR1 and CDR2 are MGHRA and YSYEKL. The CDR3 is made up of 14 amino acids. The V end was cut by 4 bases, the J end by 0 bases, with 9 bases between. The CDR3 coding sequence is TGCGCCAGCAGCCCCGGACAGTACCAAGAGACCCAGTACTTC. It yields the protein CASSPGQYQETQYF.

This clone was counted between two and nine times. The V and J genes are TRBV15 and TRBJ1-1; 7 bases map to TRBD1. Germline CDR1 and CDR2: LNHNV and YYDKDF (reference sequence). Trimming at V came to 0 bases and at J to 5 bases, leaving 6 bases not matched to a gene. The CDR3 loop spans 15 amino acids. For the CDR3, the DNA is TGTGCCACCAGCAGAGATAGGGGGCAGTGGACTGAAGCTTTCTTT. It is translated as CATSRDRGQWTEAFF.

The chain links TRBV11-3 to TRBJ1-1; unclear D gene. Germline assignment: CDR1 SGHNT and CDR2 YENEEA. The CDR3 is 14 residues long. Deletions cut 5 bases from V and 1 base from J, with 11 bases between. The CDR3 region is CASSAKRSNTEAFF. The CDR3 bases are TGTGCCAGCAGCGCGAAAAGATCGAACACTGAAGCTTTCTTT.

This clone was counted between two and nine times. The rearrangement joins TRBV6-2 or TRBV6-3 to TRBJ2-7; no definite D call. CDR3 size: 13 residues. The V end lost 6 bases, the J end lost 4 bases, and 13 bases lay between the germline ends. Per germline, CDR1 MNHEY and CDR2 SVGEGT. For the CDR3, the DNA is TGTGCCAGCAGCCAAGACGACTTGTACGAGCAGTACTTC. Translating gives CASSQDDLYEQYF.

The rearrangement links TRBV15 to TRBJ1-2, with D possibly being TRBD1 (6 bases). The CDR3 has 14 residues. The ends were cut back, 4 bases at V and 4 bases at J, with 13 bases in the middle. Germline values: CDR1 LNHNV, CDR2 YYDKDF (reference sequence). CDR3 DNA sequence: TGTGCCACCAGCACCCGGACAGCTAGCTATGGCTACACCTTC. Translated: CATSTRTASYGYTF.

This clone has only one observation. The gene calls are TRBV6-1 and TRBJ1-5; no definite D call. V lost 3 bases to trimming and J lost 0 bases, with 15 bases between them. CDR3 length: 17 amino acids. Germline CDR1 is MNHNS and CDR2 is SASEGT. CDR3 sequence (DNA): TGTGCCAGCAGTGATGAGTGGGCGGGCTATAGCAATCAGCCCCAGCATTTT. This sequence encodes CASSDEWAGYSNQPQHF.

There are a few counts of this clone. The V call is TRBV5-1, the J call TRBJ1-6; no clear D gene. Per the germline V gene, CDR1 is SGHRS and CDR2 is YFSETQ. Trimming removed 2 bases from V and 7 bases from J, with 7 bases in between. This CDR3 is 13 amino acids long. CDR3 sequence: CASSFSGNSPLHF. The CDR3 coding sequence is TGCGCCAGCAGCTTTTCCGGGAATTCACCCCTCCACTTT.

This chain connects TRBV19 to TRBJ2-1; D is possibly TRBD2 (6 bases). V was cut by 6 bases and J by 6 bases, with 9 bases left in between. Germline lookup yields CDR1 LNHDA and CDR2 SQIVND (reference sequence). The CDR3 covers 12 residues. The CDR3 sequence: CASSGSGNEQFF. CDR3 DNA: TGTGCCAGTAGCGGGAGTGGCAATGAGCAGTTCTTC.

The genes are TRBV3-1 (or the pseudogene TRBV3-2) and TRBJ2-2; the D is unclear. Deletions cut 4 bases from V and 5 bases from J, with 5 bases between. The CDR3 consists of 12 residues. From germline, CDR1 is LGHDT and CDR2 YNNKEL (reference sequence). CDR3 coding DNA: TGTGCCAGCAGCCGTCGAACCGGGGAGCTGTTTTTT. Protein sequence: CASSRRTGELFF.

V is TRBV19 and J is TRBJ2-5; D gene unclear. CDR3 size: 15 residues. V lost 3 bases, J lost 4 bases, and 15 bases lay in between. The germline gives CDR1 LNHDA, CDR2 SQIVND (reference sequence). As DNA, the CDR3 is TGTGCCAGTAGTATGAAGGGTATCTTCATAGAGACCCAGTACTTC. This translates into CASSMKGIFIETQYF.

The rearrangement uses TRBV9 and TRBJ1-3, with D maybe TRBD1 (6 bases). The CDR3 contains 16 residues. Per the germline V gene, CDR1 is SGDLS and CDR2 is YYNGEE. V was pared by 4 bases and J by 0 bases, with 14 bases between. Written as DNA, the CDR3 is TGTGCCAGCAGCCCCCCAGACAGGAGCTCTGGAAACACCATATATTTT. The encoded protein is CASSPPDRSSGNTIYF.